Listed here are 17 T cell receptor beta chains from one sample, sequenced in a study of blood T cell repertoires in COVID-19. The protocol was immunoSEQ multiplex PCR, while the TCRdb copy is restricted to in-frame clones and leaves out a portion. Here the sample spans roughly 360,000 clones, under 85% being singletons. The sample was PBMCs or T cells enriched from blood (not recorded which). The receptor source for this set is a woman between 50 and 59 years old who had recovered from COVID-19.

This clone was detected only once. CDR3 region: CASTRTGGPYNEQFF. For the CDR3, the DNA is TGTGCCAGTACCCGGACAGGGGGACCCTACAATGAGCAGTTCTTC. This chain links TRBV19 with TRBJ2-1; 10 nucleotides line up with TRBD1. Trimming at V came to 7 bases and at J to 2 bases, leaving 5 bases not matched to a gene. Germline assignment: CDR1 LNHDA and CDR2 SQIVND (reference sequence). The CDR3 is 15 amino acids.

A word on this clone: Other DNA variants within this sample encode the same CDR3. V usage is TRBV19 and J usage is TRBJ1-1; 8 nucleotides agree with TRBD1. The germline V gene has CDR1 LNHDA and CDR2 SQIVND (reference sequence). This CDR3 is 12 amino acids long. With 5 bases clipped from V and 5 bases from J, the junction kept 1 base outside the gene matches. The CDR3 protein is CASSRQGTEAFF. CDR3 nucleotides: TGTGCCAGTAGTCGACAGGGGACTGAAGCTTTCTTT.

V and J are TRBV2 and TRBJ2-2; TRBD2 is a possible D gene (6 bases). Trimming cost V 11 bases and J 3 bases, with 16 bases left between them. The CDR3 has 14 amino acids. Germline V CDR1 and CDR2: SNHLY, FYNNEI. The CDR3 sequence: CAGSGTPYTGELFF. CDR3 DNA: TGTGCCGGGAGTGGGACTCCCTACACCGGGGAGCTGTTTTTT.

V usage is TRBV9 and J usage is TRBJ1-3; perhaps TRBD1 as D (6 bases). The ends were cut back, 3 bases at V and 0 bases at J, with 16 bases in the middle. Per the germline V gene, CDR1 is SGDLS and CDR2 is YYNGEE. The CDR3 loop spans 17 amino acids. CDR3: CASSAMTQGLSGNTIYF. The CDR3 coding sequence is TGTGCCAGCAGCGCTATGACTCAGGGGCTCTCTGGAAACACCATATATTTT.

This clone was observed a few times. The CDR3 DNA reads as TGTGCCAGTAACCCGACAGGGTCCTATGGCTACACCTTC. This encodes CASNPTGSYGYTF. The chain employs TRBV19 and TRBJ1-2, with 7 bases matching TRBD1. The CDR3 runs 13 residues. The V and J ends lost 7 bases and 4 bases, in that order; junction bases with no gene match: 6. Germline CDR1 and CDR2: LNHDA and SQIVND (reference sequence).

This chain connects TRBV20-1 to TRBJ1-2; TRBD1 is a possible D gene (6 bases). V lost 4 bases and J lost 3, with 6 bases in between. CDR1 and CDR2 (germline): DFQATT, SNEGSKA (reference sequence). The CDR3 loop spans 11 amino acids. The CDR3 here is CSATGDYGYTF. The CDR3 DNA follows: TGCAGTGCTACAGGGGACTATGGCTACACCTTC.

The V gene is TRBV5-1, the J gene TRBJ2-7, with D possibly being TRBD1 (7 bases). CDR1 and CDR2 from the germline V gene are SGHRS and YFSETQ. The CDR3 is 14 amino acids. Trimming stripped 4 bases from V and 7 bases from J, with 18 bases between. This CDR3 is CASSRGGGLKEQYF. The CDR3 nucleotides are TGCGCCAGCAGCCGCGGAGGGGGCCTTAAGGAGCAGTACTTC.

The rearrangement links TRBV3-1 (or the pseudogene TRBV3-2) to TRBJ2-7, with 7 bases that match TRBD1. There are 14 residues in the CDR3. V dropped 4 bases and J dropped 4; count of bases not matched to a gene: 7. Per the germline V gene, CDR1 is LGHDT and CDR2 is YNNKEL (reference sequence). This chain's CDR3 is CASSLQRDSYEQYF. CDR3 bases: TGTGCCAGCAGCCTACAACGGGACAGTTACGAGCAGTACTTC.

This chain uses TRBV9 with TRBJ1-2; TRBD1 might be the D (6 bases). Deletions cut 6 bases from V and 4 bases from J, with 19 bases between. Germline V gene lookup returns CDR1 SGDLS and CDR2 YYNGEE. The CDR3 covers 15 residues. DNA of the CDR3: TGTGCCAGCACCCCAGGAGGACAGTTGACCTATGGCTACACCTTC. Encoded protein: CASTPGGQLTYGYTF.

The chain has TRBV10-3 and TRBJ2-5; tentative D call: TRBD2 (5 bases). Germline V gene lookup returns CDR1 ENHRY and CDR2 SYGVKD. Trimming removed 4 bases from V and 5 bases from J, with 11 bases in between. This CDR3 region has 13 residues. In nucleotides, the CDR3 is TGTGCCATCAGTGGGACGGGAAGGGAGACCCAGTACTTC. Translated: CAISGTGRETQYF.

The chain combines TRBV19 with TRBJ1-1; D might be TRBD1 (6 bases). Germline V CDR1 and CDR2: LNHDA, SQIVND (reference sequence). With 7 bases removed from V and 1 base from J, the gap between germline ends came to 16 bases. This CDR3 has 15 amino acids. CDR3 in amino acids: CASKSGGAGNTEAFF. CDR3 in DNA: TGTGCCAGTAAATCGGGGGGCGCGGGGAACACTGAAGCTTTCTTT.

The chain joins TRBV6-5 to TRBJ1-2; 7 bases line up with TRBD1. The length of the CDR3 is 15 residues. CDR1 and CDR2 (germline): MNHEY, SVGAGI. V gave up 5 bases and J gave up 0 bases; unmatched junction bases: 6. The CDR3 bases are TGTGCCAGCAGTACCGGGACAGCTCCTAACTATGGCTACACCTTC. It yields the protein CASSTGTAPNYGYTF.

This chain uses TRBV30 with TRBJ1-3; TRBD1 matches 7 bases. The ends lost 1 base at V and 0 bases at J; junction bases unmatched: 3. The CDR3 spans 15 residues. CDR1 GTSNPN and CDR2 SVGIG come from the germline V gene (reference sequence). CDR3 nucleotides: TGTGCCTGGAGTGACAGGGGACTCTCTGGAAACACCATATATTTT. Translated: CAWSDRGLSGNTIYF.

This clone appeared a single time. The chain has TRBV4-3 and TRBJ1-2; 7 positions agree with TRBD1. The CDR3 consists of 13 residues. V lost 1 base, J lost 6 bases, and 2 bases stayed unmatched. CDR1 is LGHNA, CDR2 YSLEER, per germline. CDR3 protein: CASSQAGGDGYTF. The CDR3 DNA reads as TGCGCCAGCAGCCAAGCAGGGGGAGATGGCTACACCTTC.

This clone was counted a few times. This chain links TRBV9 with TRBJ1-2; D gene unclear. Trimming removed 0 bases at V and 3 bases at J, with 12 bases between. The CDR3 is 15 amino acids. Germline CDR1 reads SGDLS; CDR2 reads YYNGEE. The CDR3 nucleotides read TGTGCCAGCAGCGTAGGGTGGAGCGGAGACTATGGCTACACCTTC. This gives the protein CASSVGWSGDYGYTF.

The J gene is TRBJ2-1, the V gene TRBV6-2 or TRBV6-3; the D gene is possibly TRBD2 (5 bases). The V end lost 6 bases, the J end lost 9 bases, and 12 bases lay between the germline ends. Germline CDR1 is MNHEY and CDR2 is SVGEGT. The CDR3 has 12 residues. CDR3 residues: CASSPEVAEQFF. The CDR3 coding sequence is TGTGCCAGCAGCCCGGAGGTCGCTGAGCAGTTCTTC.

The chain couples TRBV3-1 (or the pseudogene TRBV3-2) to TRBJ1-2; weak D call: TRBD1 (6 bases). The CDR3 loop spans 14 amino acids. Germline V gene data show CDR1 as LGHDT and CDR2 as YNNKEL (reference sequence). Trimming removed 0 bases from V and 6 bases from J, with 11 bases in between. This CDR3 reads CASSQEGAGHGYTF. For the CDR3, the DNA is TGTGCCAGCAGCCAAGAGGGGGCGGGCCATGGCTACACCTTC.